Below are 27 T cell receptor beta chains sequenced from a single sample in a study of technical replicates of blood from a few donors. Data came from immunoSEQ multiplex PCR; TCRdb stores just in-frame clones and leaves some out. The table includes some 12,000 clones, roughly 80% detected once. The sample comprised PBMCs. These receptors were collected from a human donor in good health.

This clone appeared a single time. V and J are TRBV2 and TRBJ2-1; 12 positions agree with TRBD2. The V segment lost 5 bases and the J segment 7 bases; nucleotides outside the gene matches: 9. The germline CDR1 and CDR2 sequences are SNHLY and FYNNEI. The CDR3 consists of 16 residues. The CDR3 loop is CASSPLAGGPRNEQFF. In DNA form, the CDR3 reads TGTGCCAGCAGTCCCCTAGCGGGAGGGCCCCGGAATGAGCAGTTCTTC.

This clone was seen just once. This chain connects TRBV7-2 to TRBJ2-5; no definite D call. The CDR3 totals 12 residues. V lost 7 bases, J lost 5 bases, and 11 bases lay in between. Germline lookup yields CDR1 SGHTA and CDR2 FQGNSA. The chain's CDR3 is CASTAPGETQYF. CDR3 coding DNA: TGTGCCAGCACCGCGCCCGGGGAGACCCAGTACTTC.

The rearrangement uses TRBV5-6 and TRBJ1-2, with no clear D. CDR1 is SGHDT, CDR2 YYEEEE, per germline. The CDR3 has 15 amino acids. V lost 0 bases and J lost 8, with 17 bases in between. The CDR3 DNA follows: TGTGCCAGCAGCTTGGGGGCCCCCCATCAAGCCGGCTACACCTTC. Translation gives CASSLGAPHQAGYTF. The whole variable domain, filled in from reference TRBV5-6 and TRBJ1-2, reads DAGVTQSPTHLIKTRGQQVTLRCSPKSGHDTVSWYQQALGQGPQFIFQYYEEEERQRGNFPDRFSGHQFPNYSSELNVNALLLGDSALYLCASSLGAPHQAGYTFGSGTRLTVV.

The rearrangement joins TRBV7-3 to TRBJ2-1; TRBD2 agrees at 7 bases. Germline V CDR1 and CDR2: SGHTA, FQGTGA. With V trimmed by 2 bases and J by 10 bases, 11 bases remained unmatched. The CDR3 sequence is 15 residues long. The CDR3 reads CASSLQSGTLQEQFF. As DNA, the CDR3 is TGTGCCAGCAGCTTACAGAGCGGGACCCTCCAAGAGCAGTTCTTC.

This clone has a single count. This chain joins TRBV5-6 and TRBJ1-5, with TRBD1 as a possible D gene (5 bases). The CDR3 has 15 residues. V was shortened by 5 bases and J by 1 base, with 13 bases between the two germline ends. Germline CDR1 SGHDT, CDR2 YYEEEE. CDR3 DNA sequence: TGTGCCAGCAGTCGCCGGGGGGAGAGCAATCAGCCCCAGCATTTT. Protein product: CASSRRGESNQPQHF. The entire variable domain, with the rest obtained from reference TRBV5-6 and TRBJ1-5, is as follows: DAGVTQSPTHLIKTRGQQVTLRCSPKSGHDTVSWYQQALGQGPQFIFQYYEEEERQRGNFPDRFSGHQFPNYSSELNVNALLLGDSALYLCASSRRGESNQPQHFGDGTRLSIL.

This clone has just a few counts. The chain joins TRBV5-8 to TRBJ1-5; possible D gene TRBD1, 5 bases. V lost 2 bases and J 3 bases, leaving 12 bases between the germline ends. The germline CDR1 and CDR2 sequences are SGHTS and YDEGEE. The CDR3 length is 15 residues. CDR3 coding DNA: TGTGCCAGCAGCTTTCGGGGGACGACCAATCAGCCCCAGCATTTT. Translation gives CASSFRGTTNQPQHF.

This chain connects TRBV30 to TRBJ1-1, with D tentatively TRBD1 (5 bases). V shed 2 bases and J shed 0 bases, with 7 bases lying between them. Germline V lookup: CDR1 GTSNPN, CDR2 SVGIG (reference sequence). The CDR3 spans 13 residues. The CDR3 DNA follows: TGTGCCTGGAGTCGGGGGATGAACACTGAAGCTTTCTTT. Amino acids: CAWSRGMNTEAFF.

The DNA of the CDR3 is TGTGCCACCAGCAGAGATCCCCCGACAGGATATAGCAATCAGCCCCAGCATTTT. This codes for CATSRDPPTGYSNQPQHF. The chain carries TRBV15 and TRBJ1-5; a weak D match, TRBD1 (6 bases). Trimming cost V 0 bases and J 0 bases, with 15 bases left between them. In germline, CDR1 is LNHNV, CDR2 YYDKDF (reference sequence). CDR3 length: 18 residues.

Only one count was recorded for this clone. This chain links TRBV2 with TRBJ2-1; D remains ambiguous. CDR1 SNHLY and CDR2 FYNNEI come from the germline V gene. CDR3 length equals 12 residues. V shed 9 bases and J shed 8 bases, with 14 bases lying between them. The CDR3 region has the DNA TGTGCCAGGGCCTCTGAGGTGTATGAGCAGTTCTTC. It yields the protein CARASEVYEQFF. The whole variable domain, remainder taken from reference TRBV2 and TRBJ2-1, is EPEVTQTPSHQVTQMGQEVILRCVPISNHLYFYWYRQILGQKVEFLVSFYNNEISEKSEIFDDQFSVERPDGSNFTLKIRSTKLEDSAMYFCARASEVYEQFFGPGTRLTVL.

The sample holds a few counts of this clone. CDR3 nucleotide sequence: TGTGCCAGCAGAGCCGGGACAGGGAGCACAGATACGCAGTATTTT. Its translation is CASRAGTGSTDTQYF. The chain uses TRBV6-1 and TRBJ2-3; 9 bases fit TRBD1. The germline CDR1 and CDR2 sequences are MNHNS and SASEGT. This CDR3 region has 15 residues. V shed 6 bases, J shed 0 bases, and the junction held 4 bases outside the gene matches.

The gene calls are TRBV27 and TRBJ2-7; TRBD1 is a possible D gene (6 bases). The germline CDR1 and CDR2 sequences are MNHEY and SMNVEV (reference sequence). This CDR3 is built from 11 residues. V was cut by 10 bases and J by 6 bases, with 13 bases left in between. The CDR3 DNA reads as TGTGCCACTGTTGGGGGCTTCGAGCAGTACTTC. It encodes CATVGGFEQYF.

This chain links TRBV14 with TRBJ2-6, with D hard to call. This CDR3 spans 15 amino acids. Trimming stripped 1 base from V and 0 bases from J, with 4 bases between. Germline CDR1 and CDR2: SGHDN and FVKESK. CDR3 residues: CASSQGSSGANVLTF. The CDR3 bases are TGTGCCAGCAGCCAAGGTAGCTCTGGGGCCAACGTCCTGACTTTC.

The rearrangement joins TRBV5-6 to TRBJ1-1; no reliable D call. This CDR3 is 13 amino acids long. V was shortened by 0 bases and J by 4 bases, with 7 bases between the two germline ends. The germline V gene encodes CDR1 SGHDT and CDR2 YYEEEE. The CDR3 DNA sequence: TGTGCCAGCAGCTTGGCCGCGGGCACTGAAGCTTTCTTT. It yields the protein CASSLAAGTEAFF.

V usage is TRBV6-5 and J usage is TRBJ2-7; D is perhaps TRBD1 (6 bases). V was pared by 3 bases and J by 4 bases, with 13 bases between. The V gene's germline CDR1 is MNHEY and CDR2 SVGAGI. The CDR3 is 14 residues long. CDR3: CASSYSQQGYEQYF. In DNA form, the CDR3 reads TGTGCCAGCAGTTATTCGCAACAGGGTTACGAGCAGTACTTC.

The V gene is TRBV5-1, the J gene TRBJ2-7, with 7 nucleotides matching TRBD2. Germline trimming cut 1 base from V and 2 bases from J; bases unmatched to any gene: 6. This CDR3 comprises 15 residues. The germline V gene encodes CDR1 SGHRS and CDR2 YFSETQ. The CDR3 DNA reads TGCGCCAGCAGCTTGTTGGAGGGGAGGGCCTACGAGCAGTACTTC. It specifies CASSLLEGRAYEQYF.

This clone came up once. The V gene is TRBV9, the J gene TRBJ1-3; no firm D call. This CDR3 has 16 amino acids. V shed 2 bases and J shed 2 bases, with 14 bases lying between them. The germline gives CDR1 SGDLS, CDR2 YYNGEE. CDR3 DNA sequence: TGTGCCAGCAGCGTCCTACCCGTGCCAACTGGAAACACCATATATTTT. Translation: CASSVLPVPTGNTIYF. The variable domain in full, completed from reference TRBV9 and TRBJ1-3, reads DSGVTQTPKHLITATGQRVTLRCSPRSGDLSVYWYQQSLDQGLQFLIQYYNGEERAKGNILERFSAQQFPDLHSELNLSSLELGDSALYFCASSVLPVPTGNTIYFGEGSWLTVV.

This clone turned up a few times. The chain is built from TRBV27 and TRBJ2-7; 7 nucleotides line up with TRBD2. V lost 4 bases to trimming and J lost 0 bases; unmatched junction nucleotides: 6. CDR3 length equals 15 residues. CDR1 and CDR2 from the germline V gene are MNHEY and SMNVEV (reference sequence). As DNA, the CDR3 is TGTGCCAGCAGTTGGAGCGGGATGAGCTCCTACGAGCAGTACTTC. Protein sequence: CASSWSGMSSYEQYF.

The chain is built from TRBV18 and TRBJ2-1, with 9 positions matching TRBD1. V shed 6 bases, J shed 7 bases, and the junction held 7 bases outside the gene matches. Per the germline V gene, CDR1 is KGHSH and CDR2 is LQKENI. The CDR3 has 14 residues. The CDR3 loop reads CASSPGQGINEQFF. As DNA, the CDR3 is TGTGCCAGCTCTCCCGGACAGGGGATTAATGAGCAGTTCTTC.

The gene calls are TRBV7-9 and TRBJ2-7, with D unclear. V lost 4 bases, J lost 10 bases, and 17 bases lay in between. This CDR3 has 13 amino acids. Germline loops: CDR1 SEHNR, CDR2 FQNEAQ (reference sequence). CDR3 in amino acids: CASSSELLRFQYF. The CDR3 bases are TGTGCCAGCAGCTCGGAGCTTCTACGGTTCCAGTACTTC.

V and J are TRBV4-2 and TRBJ2-3, with 8 bases identical to TRBD2. Germline V CDR1 and CDR2: LGHNA, YNFKEQ. The CDR3 sequence is 18 residues long. Trimming took 1 base from V and 4 from J; bases not matched to a gene: 13. As DNA, the CDR3 is TGTGCCAGCAGCCAAGTGGAGGGAGGCGGGAGGATCTCAGATACGCAGTATTTT. Its protein is CASSQVEGGGRISDTQYF.

The V and J genes are TRBV5-1 and TRBJ1-3, with 7 bases fitting TRBD1. Germline values: CDR1 SGHRS, CDR2 YFSETQ. V shed 2 bases, J shed 0 bases, and the junction held 8 bases outside the gene matches. The CDR3 contains 17 residues. CDR3 in DNA: TGCGCCAGCAGCTTCGGTGGCAGGGGGGACTCTGGAAACACCATATATTTT. Amino acid sequence: CASSFGGRGDSGNTIYF.

V gene TRBV19 combines with J gene TRBJ2-3, with 7 nucleotides matching TRBD1. Germline values: CDR1 LNHDA, CDR2 SQIVND (reference sequence). The CDR3 contains 13 residues. V was pared by 5 bases and J by 8 bases, with 7 bases of the junction left unmatched. CDR3 in amino acids: CASSGTGAGTQYF. The CDR3 nucleotides read TGTGCCAGTAGTGGTACAGGGGCGGGTACGCAGTATTTT.

The chain carries TRBV6-1 and TRBJ2-2; 7 positions agree with TRBD2. Germline CDR1 reads MNHNS; CDR2 reads SASEGT. V lost 8 bases and J lost 7; bases outside the gene matches: 13. CDR3 length equals 15 residues. The DNA of the CDR3 is TGTGCCAGCCGCGTGATCCAGCGGGACTTCGGGGAGCTGTTTTTT. It encodes CASRVIQRDFGELFF.

The chain carries TRBV5-1 and TRBJ2-1; TRBD2 aligns across 11 bases. V dropped 4 bases and J dropped 6; count of bases not matched to a gene: 6. The germline V gene encodes CDR1 SGHRS and CDR2 YFSETQ. This CDR3 contains 15 residues. CDR3 loop: CASSKLAGDPNEQFF. The CDR3 bases are TGCGCCAGCAGCAAACTAGCGGGAGACCCCAATGAGCAGTTCTTC.

V is TRBV7-2 and J is TRBJ2-2; possible D gene TRBD2, 6 bases. The CDR3 is made up of 15 amino acids. V lost 8 bases and J lost 6, with 19 bases in between. Looked up from germline, CDR1 is SGHTA and CDR2 is FQGNSA. The CDR3 region has the DNA TGTGCCAGCTGGAGAGGTGGAGGGGACGCCGGGGAGCTGTTTTTT. Translated, it gives CASWRGGGDAGELFF.

The chain employs TRBV6-5 and TRBJ2-7; TRBD1 matches at 10 bases. The V segment lost 10 bases and the J segment 7 bases; nucleotides outside the gene matches: 10. Germline values: CDR1 MNHEY, CDR2 SVGAGI. The length of the CDR3 is 13 residues. The CDR3 bases are TGTGCCACCAAGGGACAGGGGTTGGGGGAGCAGTACTTC. Translation gives CATKGQGLGEQYF.

The CDR3 sequence is CASSLGTTYEQYF. The CDR3 region has the DNA TGTGCCAGCTCACTTGGGACAACCTACGAGCAGTACTTC. The gene calls are TRBV18 and TRBJ2-7; a weak D match, TRBD1 (6 bases). V was shortened by 4 bases and J by 2 bases, with 9 bases between the two germline ends. Germline assignment: CDR1 KGHSH and CDR2 LQKENI. The CDR3 is made up of 13 amino acids. The whole variable domain, filled in from reference TRBV18 and TRBJ2-7, reads NAGVMQNPRHLVRRRGQEARLRCSPMKGHSHVYWYRQLPEEGLKFMVYLQKENIIDESGMPKERFSAEFPKEGPSILRIQQVVRGDSAAYFCASSLGTTYEQYFGPGTRLTVT.